This T cell receptor beta chain appears in the sequencing data of a study of shared clonotypes between healthy human individuals. For this clone: A read error may produce the germline difference seen at one junction end.

Produced via immunoSEQ multiplex PCR; TCRdb's table is partial and in-frame only. This table holds 400,000 to 600,000 clones, about four fifths found once. The CDR3 contains 16 residues. Looked up from germline, CDR1 is SSHAT and CDR2 is FNYEAQ (reference sequence). This receptor was obtained from a woman between 35 and 50 years old in good health. Some clones in this sample may be carry-over from other donors' samples. The sequencing input was PBMCs. The chain employs TRBV7-7 and TRBJ2-5; 9 positions match TRBD2. The CDR3 DNA reads as TGTGCTAGCAGCTTATCTCCTAGCGGGAACCAAGAGACCCAGTACTTC. Amino acids: CASSLSPSGNQETQYF.